This TCR beta chain emerged from a study of T cells after yellow fever vaccination. In its sample, this clonotype was seen many times. UMIs were added to TCR cDNA along with a universal primer site when it was made by 5'RACE template switching. TCRdb itself ran the 5' RACE reads through MiXCR, one entry per CDR3 protein. The sample contains some 250,000 distinct CDR3 sequences, approximately 3.8% of which appear only once. This clonotype originated in a man in his late teens or twenties who received the YFV17D yellow fever vaccine. Specimen: PBMCs, collected 15 days after the yellow fever booster vaccination.

The DNA for the CDR3 is TGTGCCAGCAGTTTGTGGACAGGAATAGGGGGATCACCCCTCCACTTT. Residues: CASSLWTGIGGSPLHF. The V and J genes are TRBV12-3 or TRBV12-4 and TRBJ1-6; 7 nucleotides agree with TRBD1. The CDR3 contains 16 residues. The junction had 12 bases not matched to a gene; V was cut back by 3 bases and J by 10 bases.